A single sample is the source of the 19 T cell receptor beta chains below, sequenced in a study of OX40 agonist ivuxolimab in advanced cancers. Generated by immunoSEQ multiplex PCR, the TCRdb table keeps only in-frame clones and is missing some. Of 50,000 or so clones in the sample, 85% were seen once. The source material was CD4+ or CD8+ T cells sorted from blood, sampled in a trial of the OX40 agonist ivuxolimab. All receptors come from an adult with an advanced solid tumor such as melanoma, head and neck, liver or kidney cancer.

This clone was seen only a few times. The CDR3 sequence: CASSSRRGGTVHSYEQYV. The CDR3 DNA reads as TGTGCCAGCAGCTCCCGGCGGGGGGGGACAGTCCACTCCTACGAGCAGTACGTC. The chain is built from TRBV5-6 and TRBJ2-7; 9 positions match TRBD2. Germline values: CDR1 SGHDT, CDR2 YYEEEE. This CDR3 spans 18 amino acids. V shed 3 bases, J shed 0 bases, and the junction held 13 bases outside the gene matches.

V is TRBV23-1 and J is TRBJ1-1, with 7 nucleotides matching TRBD1. TRBV23-1 belongs to the ORF category, with a function that is uncertain. V lost 6 bases, J lost 7 bases, and 17 bases stayed unmatched. The CDR3 extends over 16 amino acids. The CDR3 region has the DNA TGCGCCAGCAGCCGACTCCTCACAGGGGATGGGGGTGAAGCTTTCTTT. It codes for CASSRLLTGDGGEAFF.

The chain has TRBV18 and TRBJ2-7; 10 bases match TRBD1. After removal of 1 base from V and 2 bases from J, the junction contained 5 bases not matched to a gene. The CDR3 runs 16 residues. CDR1 and CDR2 (germline): KGHSH, LQKENI. As DNA, the CDR3 is TGTGCCAGCTCACCACTGGACAGGGGGGTCCCCTACGAGCAGTACTTC. It encodes CASSPLDRGVPYEQYF.

CDR3 loop: CASSLAGGYTGELFF. The DNA of the CDR3 is TGCGCCAGCAGCTTGGCCGGCGGATACACCGGGGAGCTGTTTTTT. The chain couples TRBV5-1 to TRBJ2-2, with D hard to call. Trimming took off 0 bases at V and 3 bases at J, with 9 bases between the two ends. From germline, CDR1 is SGHRS and CDR2 YFSETQ. The CDR3 is 15 residues long.

In this sample, this clone turned up once. The rearrangement links TRBV7-9 to TRBJ2-5, with D unresolved. V lost 1 base, J lost 3 bases, and 15 bases lay in between. This CDR3 region has 16 residues. From germline, CDR1 is SEHNR and CDR2 FQNEAQ (reference sequence). The CDR3 is CASSLVMSALEETQYF. CDR3 bases: TGTGCCAGCAGCTTAGTAATGTCGGCGCTCGAAGAGACCCAGTACTTC.

The chain links TRBV13 to TRBJ1-4, with a weak D call TRBD1 (5 bases). There are 14 residues in the CDR3. Between the trimmed V and J ends, which lost 4 bases and 6 bases, there was a span of 12 bases. CDR1 and CDR2 from the germline V gene are PRHDT and FYEKMQ (reference sequence). CDR3 protein: CASSYQGGDEKLFF. The CDR3 bases are TGTGCCAGCAGCTATCAGGGAGGGGATGAAAAACTGTTTTTT.

This chain connects TRBV30 to TRBJ2-7; D gene ambiguous. CDR1 is GTSNPN, CDR2 SVGIG, per germline (reference sequence). The V end lost 4 bases, the J end lost 2 bases, and 9 bases lay between the germline ends. This CDR3 comprises 12 residues. The CDR3 sequence is CAWKAPAYEQYF. The CDR3 DNA reads TGTGCCTGGAAGGCGCCAGCCTACGAGCAGTACTTC.

The rearrangement links TRBV7-8 to TRBJ2-2; 9 bases are a match to TRBD2. The V and J ends lost 3 bases and 9 bases, in that order; junction bases with no gene match: 5. The CDR3 has 14 residues. Germline V lookup: CDR1 SGHVS, CDR2 FQNEAQ. This CDR3 is CASSFSGGHRELFF. CDR3 coding DNA: TGTGCCAGCAGCTTCAGCGGGGGGCACCGGGAGCTGTTTTTT.

The J gene is TRBJ1-1, the V gene TRBV28, with D tentatively TRBD1 (5 bases). Trimming stripped 3 bases from V and 1 base from J, with 9 bases between. Germline CDR1 is MDHEN and CDR2 is SYDVKM. The CDR3 has 14 residues. CDR3 bases: TGTGCCAGCAGTTTGGGGCAGGCGAACACTGAAGCTTTCTTT. Translating gives CASSLGQANTEAFF.

The chain is built from TRBV9 and TRBJ1-1; 11 bases are a match to TRBD1. Trimming at V came to 2 bases and at J to 4 bases, leaving 1 base not matched to a gene. CDR1 SGDLS and CDR2 YYNGEE come from the germline V gene. The CDR3 length is 14 residues. DNA of the CDR3: TGTGCCAGCAGCGTTGGACAGGGGGCCACTGAAGCTTTCTTT. Its protein product is CASSVGQGATEAFF.

The genes are TRBV30 and TRBJ2-1, with 9 bases identical to TRBD1. The germline gives CDR1 GTSNPN, CDR2 SVGIG (reference sequence). The CDR3 totals 14 residues. The trim removed 5 bases at V and 6 bases at J, leaving 8 bases unmatched. This CDR3 is CAWGEGTGINEQFF. CDR3 DNA: TGTGCCTGGGGGGAAGGGACAGGGATCAATGAGCAGTTCTTC.

This chain connects TRBV6-5 to TRBJ1-1; D not resolved. CDR1 MNHEY and CDR2 SVGAGI come from the germline V gene. The V end lost 5 bases, the J end lost 5 bases, and 15 bases lay between the germline ends. The CDR3 extends over 14 amino acids. The CDR3 nucleotides are TGTGCCAGCAGTCCCAGGATGTTGCGGACTGAAGCTTTCTTT. It translates to CASSPRMLRTEAFF.

V is TRBV27 and J is TRBJ1-4, with D uncertain. The CDR3 totals 13 residues. The ends were cut back, 3 bases at V and 8 bases at J, with 10 bases in the middle. Germline CDR1 MNHEY, CDR2 SMNVEV (reference sequence). DNA of the CDR3: TGTGCCAGCAGTTTCGGGTCGCCGGAAAAACTGTTTTTT. Translating gives CASSFGSPEKLFF.

This clone has a single count. The gene calls are TRBV6-5 and TRBJ2-7; 11 bases align to TRBD2. After removal of 7 bases from V and 3 bases from J, the junction contained 8 bases not matched to a gene. This CDR3 is built from 15 residues. Germline CDR1 is MNHEY and CDR2 is SVGAGI. CDR3 DNA sequence: TGTGCCAGCACCCCACTAGCGGGGGAGCTCTACGAGCAGTACTTC. It encodes CASTPLAGELYEQYF.

This chain connects TRBV7-9 to TRBJ1-3, with D possibly matching TRBD1 (6 bases). The CDR3 has 13 residues. The V gene lost 4 bases and the J gene lost 5 bases, with 9 bases spanning the gap. Germline V gene data show CDR1 as SEHNR and CDR2 as FQNEAQ (reference sequence). CDR3 region: CASSSDRRNTIYF. The CDR3 DNA is TGTGCCAGCAGCTCCGACAGGCGAAACACCATATATTTT.

The chain combines TRBV4-1 with TRBJ2-2; tentative D call: TRBD1 (6 bases). The CDR3 runs to 14 residues. V was pared by 5 bases and J by 1 base, with 8 bases between. Germline CDR1 MGHRA, CDR2 YSYEKL. The CDR3 nucleotides read TGCGCCAGCAGCTACAGGGTGAACACCGGGGAGCTGTTTTTT. Its translation is CASSYRVNTGELFF.

There are a few counts of this clone. The chain uses TRBV6-5 and TRBJ2-1; TRBD2 matches 14 bases. CDR1 and CDR2 (germline): MNHEY, SVGAGI. The CDR3 consists of 15 residues. Trimming took 7 bases from V and 8 from J; bases not matched to a gene: 7. Here the CDR3 reads CASKATSGGADEQFF. In nucleotides, the CDR3 is TGTGCCAGCAAGGCGACTAGCGGGGGGGCAGATGAGCAGTTCTTC.

The chain links TRBV7-6 to TRBJ1-1; maybe TRBD1 (5 bases). With 4 bases removed from V and 0 bases from J, the gap between germline ends came to 21 bases. CDR1 SGHVS and CDR2 FNYEAQ come from the germline V gene. This CDR3 spans 18 amino acids. CDR3 DNA sequence: TGTGCCAGCAGCTCTACTTCCCGGAGGGGCTATTTGAACACTGAAGCTTTCTTT. Residues: CASSSTSRRGYLNTEAFF.

The V call is TRBV7-6, the J call TRBJ2-3, with D tentatively TRBD2 (6 bases). Looked up from germline, CDR1 is SGHVS and CDR2 is FNYEAQ. The germline V and J ends were trimmed by 5 bases and 1 base, with 16 bases remaining between them. The CDR3 consists of 16 residues. CDR3 sequence reads: CASSPVGGARTDTQYF. CDR3 DNA: TGTGCCAGCAGCCCCGTGGGCGGGGCGCGCACAGATACGCAGTATTTT. Complete variable domain (other parts from reference TRBV7-6 and TRBJ2-3): GAGVSQSPRYKVTKRGQDVALRCDPISGHVSLYWYRQALGQGPEFLTYFNYEAQQDKSGLPNDRFSAERPEGSISTLTIQRTEQRDSAMYRCASSPVGGARTDTQYFGPGTRLTVL.